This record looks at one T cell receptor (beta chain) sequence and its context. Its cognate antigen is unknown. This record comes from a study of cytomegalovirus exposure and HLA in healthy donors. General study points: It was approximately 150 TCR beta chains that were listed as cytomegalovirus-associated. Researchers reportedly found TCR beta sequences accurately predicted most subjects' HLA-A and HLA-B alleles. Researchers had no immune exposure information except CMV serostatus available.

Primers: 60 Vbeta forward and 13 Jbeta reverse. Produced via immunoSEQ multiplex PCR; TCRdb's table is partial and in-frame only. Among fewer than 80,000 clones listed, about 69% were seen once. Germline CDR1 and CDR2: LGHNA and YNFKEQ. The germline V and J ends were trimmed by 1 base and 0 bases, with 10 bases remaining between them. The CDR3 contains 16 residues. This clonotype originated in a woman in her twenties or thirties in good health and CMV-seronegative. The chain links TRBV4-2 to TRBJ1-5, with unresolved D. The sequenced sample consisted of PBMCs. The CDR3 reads CASSQGTGNSNQPQHF. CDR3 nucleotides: TGTGCCAGCAGCCAAGGGACGGGAAATAGCAATCAGCCCCAGCATTTT.